This record looks at one T cell receptor (beta chain) sequence and its context. This sample is drawn from a study of control samples from healthy donors and cancer patients. Libraries were prepared by immunoSEQ multiplex PCR; TCRdb keeps only in-frame clonotypes and omits some of them. The sample carries 85,000 to 90,000 clones, around nine tenths recorded once. The ends were cut back, 5 bases at V and 0 bases at J, with 13 bases in the middle. The length of the CDR3 is 15 residues. The germline gives CDR1 LNHDA, CDR2 SQIVND (reference sequence). Sequencing input: blood. The receptor's source is a man under 40 in good health. The chain is built from TRBV19 and TRBJ1-1; D is uncertain. As DNA, the CDR3 is TGTGCCAGTAGTTCCCGTGGAGGTATGAACACTGAAGCTTTCTTT. Its protein is CASSSRGGMNTEAFF.